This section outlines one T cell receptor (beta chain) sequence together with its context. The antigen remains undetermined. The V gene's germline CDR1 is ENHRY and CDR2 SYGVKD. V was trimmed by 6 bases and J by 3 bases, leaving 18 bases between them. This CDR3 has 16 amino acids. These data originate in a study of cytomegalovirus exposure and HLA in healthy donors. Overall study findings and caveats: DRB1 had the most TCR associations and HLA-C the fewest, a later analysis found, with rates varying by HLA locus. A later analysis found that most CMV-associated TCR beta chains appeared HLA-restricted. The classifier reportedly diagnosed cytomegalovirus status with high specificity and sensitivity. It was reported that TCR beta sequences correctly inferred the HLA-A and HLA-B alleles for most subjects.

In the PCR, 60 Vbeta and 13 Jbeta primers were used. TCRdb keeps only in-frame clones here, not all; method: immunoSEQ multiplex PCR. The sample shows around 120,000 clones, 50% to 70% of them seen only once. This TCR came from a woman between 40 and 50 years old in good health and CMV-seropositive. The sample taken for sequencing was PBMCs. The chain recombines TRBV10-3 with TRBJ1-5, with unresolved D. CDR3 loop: CAISSGPGDPNQPQHF. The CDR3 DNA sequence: TGTGCCATCAGCTCCGGACCCGGGGATCCCAATCAGCCCCAGCATTTT.